This T cell receptor beta chain was captured in a study of blood T cells in healthy people across ages. Overall study findings and caveats: Strong correlation linked observed beta diversity and percent naive T cells.

Together with a sample-barcoded 5' primer, a J-beta primer mix was included in a second PCR lasting about 7 to 11 cycles. Each cDNA molecule carried a tag from a template-switch adaptor that contained 12 random nucleotides. All samples gave at least 2.5 million CDR3-containing paired-end reads. TCRdb passed the 5' RACE reads through MiXCR, listing each CDR3 protein once. The table has roughly 930,000 distinct CDR3 sequences, roughly 48% seen once. As to this clonotype: Antigen specificity is unknown.

Peripheral blood, about 10 milliliters per donor, was collected. Trimming shortened V by 7 bases and J by 2 bases, and 12 bases separated the two germline ends. Germline CDR1 reads LGHNT; CDR2 reads FRNRAP. The CDR3 runs 14 residues. This clonotype was obtained from a man aged 30 to 45 in good health. The material sequenced was blood. This chain joins TRBV12-5 and TRBJ2-1; perhaps TRBD1 as D (6 bases). CDR3 in amino acids: CASAEQGPYNEQFF. For the CDR3, the DNA is TGTGCTAGTGCCGAACAGGGCCCCTACAATGAGCAGTTCTTC. Combining the CDR3 with reference TRBV12-5 and TRBJ2-1 gives the whole variable domain DARVTQTPRHKVTEMGQEVTMRCQPILGHNTVFWYRQTMMQGLELLAYFRNRAPLDDSGMPKDRFSAEMPDATLATLKIQPSEPRDSAVYFCASAEQGPYNEQFFGPGTRLTVL.